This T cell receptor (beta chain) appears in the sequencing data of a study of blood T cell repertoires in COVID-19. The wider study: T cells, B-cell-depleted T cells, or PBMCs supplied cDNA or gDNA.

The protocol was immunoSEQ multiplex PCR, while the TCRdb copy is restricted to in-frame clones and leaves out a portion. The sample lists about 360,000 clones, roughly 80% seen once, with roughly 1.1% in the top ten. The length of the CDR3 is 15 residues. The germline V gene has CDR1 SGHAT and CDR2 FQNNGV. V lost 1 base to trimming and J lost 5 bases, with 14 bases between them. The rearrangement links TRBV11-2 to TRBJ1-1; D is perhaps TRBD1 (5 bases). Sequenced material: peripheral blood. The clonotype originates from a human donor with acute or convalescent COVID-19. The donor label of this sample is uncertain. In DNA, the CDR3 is TGTGCCAGCAGCTTAGTGGCCCAGGGTTTTACTGAAGCTTTCTTT. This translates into CASSLVAQGFTEAFF.